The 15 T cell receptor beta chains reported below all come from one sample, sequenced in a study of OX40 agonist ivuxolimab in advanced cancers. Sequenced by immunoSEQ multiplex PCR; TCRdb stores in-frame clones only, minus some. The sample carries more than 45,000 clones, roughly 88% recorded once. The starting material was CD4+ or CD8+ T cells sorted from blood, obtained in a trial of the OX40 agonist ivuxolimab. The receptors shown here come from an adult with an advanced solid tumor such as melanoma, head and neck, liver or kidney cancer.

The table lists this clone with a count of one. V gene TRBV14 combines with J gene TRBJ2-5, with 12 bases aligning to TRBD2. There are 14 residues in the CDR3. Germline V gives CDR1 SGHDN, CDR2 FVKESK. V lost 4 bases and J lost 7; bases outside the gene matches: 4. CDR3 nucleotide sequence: TGTGCCAGCAGCCCGACTAGCGGGAGTGGGACCCAGTACTTC. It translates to CASSPTSGSGTQYF. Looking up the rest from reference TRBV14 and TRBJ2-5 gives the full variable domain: EAGVTQFPSHSVIEKGQTVTLRCDPISGHDNLYWYRRVMGKEIKFLLHFVKESKQDESGMPNNRFLAERTGGTYSTLKVQPAELEDSGVYFCASSPTSGSGTQYFGPGTRLLVL.

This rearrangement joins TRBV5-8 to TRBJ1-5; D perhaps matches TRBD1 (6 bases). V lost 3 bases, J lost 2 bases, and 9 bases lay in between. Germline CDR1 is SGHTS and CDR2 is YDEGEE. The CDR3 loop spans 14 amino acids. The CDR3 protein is CASSSGVGNQPQHF. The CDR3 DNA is TGTGCCAGCAGCTCAGGGGTCGGCAATCAGCCCCAGCATTTT. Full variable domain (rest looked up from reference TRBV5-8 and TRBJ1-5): EAGVTQSPTHLIKTRGQQATLRCSPISGHTSVYWYQQALGLGLQFLLWYDEGEERNRGNFPPRFSGRQFPNYSSELNVNALELEDSALYLCASSSGVGNQPQHFGDGTRLSIL.

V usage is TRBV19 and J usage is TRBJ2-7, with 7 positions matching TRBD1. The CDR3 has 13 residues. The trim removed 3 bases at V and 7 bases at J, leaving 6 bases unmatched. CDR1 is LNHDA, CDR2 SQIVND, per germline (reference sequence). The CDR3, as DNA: TGTGCCAGTAGTATTGACAGGGCGAGGGAGCAGTACTTC. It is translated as CASSIDRAREQYF.

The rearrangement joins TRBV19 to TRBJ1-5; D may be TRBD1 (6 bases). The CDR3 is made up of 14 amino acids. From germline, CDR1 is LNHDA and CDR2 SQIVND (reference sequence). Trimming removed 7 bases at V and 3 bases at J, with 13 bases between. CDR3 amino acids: CASKNRDLNQPQHF. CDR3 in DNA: TGTGCCAGTAAGAACAGGGACCTCAATCAGCCCCAGCATTTT.

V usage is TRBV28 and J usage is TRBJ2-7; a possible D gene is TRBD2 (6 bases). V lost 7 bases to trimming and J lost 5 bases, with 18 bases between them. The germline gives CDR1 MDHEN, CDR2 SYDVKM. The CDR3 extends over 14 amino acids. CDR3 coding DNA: TGTGCCAGCACCCCCGGGGGACCCGTCCACGAGCAGTACTTC. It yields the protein CASTPGGPVHEQYF. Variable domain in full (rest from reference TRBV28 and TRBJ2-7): DVKVTQSSRYLVKRTGEKVFLECVQDMDHENMFWYRQDPGLGLRLIYFSYDVKMKEKGDIPEGYSVSREKKERFSLILESASTNQTSMYLCASTPGGPVHEQYFGPGTRLTVT.

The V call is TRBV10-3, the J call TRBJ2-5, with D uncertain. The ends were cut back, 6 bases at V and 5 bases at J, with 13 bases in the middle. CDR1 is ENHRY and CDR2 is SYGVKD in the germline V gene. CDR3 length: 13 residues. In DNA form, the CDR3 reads TGTGCCATCAGAGAGGTGGGAACGGAGACCCAGTACTTC. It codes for CAIREVGTETQYF.

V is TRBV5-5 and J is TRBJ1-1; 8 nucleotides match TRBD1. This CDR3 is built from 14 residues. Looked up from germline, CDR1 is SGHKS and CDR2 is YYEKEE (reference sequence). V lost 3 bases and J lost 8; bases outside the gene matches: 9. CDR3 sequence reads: CASSSWTGREEAFF. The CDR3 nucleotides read TGTGCCAGCAGCTCGTGGACAGGGCGGGAAGAAGCTTTCTTT.

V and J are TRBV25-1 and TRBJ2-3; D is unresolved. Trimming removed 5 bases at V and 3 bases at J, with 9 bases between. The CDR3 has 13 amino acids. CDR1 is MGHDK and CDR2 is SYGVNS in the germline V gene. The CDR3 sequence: CASSWGGTDTQYF. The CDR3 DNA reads TGTGCCAGCAGTTGGGGTGGGACAGATACGCAGTATTTT.

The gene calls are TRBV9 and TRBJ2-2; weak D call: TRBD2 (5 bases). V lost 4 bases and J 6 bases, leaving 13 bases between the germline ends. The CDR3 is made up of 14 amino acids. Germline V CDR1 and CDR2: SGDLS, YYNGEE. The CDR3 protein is CASSLDWAAGELFF. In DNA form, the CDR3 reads TGTGCCAGCAGCTTGGACTGGGCGGCCGGGGAGCTGTTTTTT.

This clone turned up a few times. CDR3 in amino acids: CASRLTPANEQYF. As DNA, the CDR3 is TGTGCCAGCAGATTAACTCCGGCGAACGAGCAGTACTTC. This chain connects TRBV28 to TRBJ2-7; no clear D. Germline V gene data show CDR1 as MDHEN and CDR2 as SYDVKM. Trimming left V 6 bases short and J 5 bases short, with 14 bases between. The CDR3 covers 13 residues.

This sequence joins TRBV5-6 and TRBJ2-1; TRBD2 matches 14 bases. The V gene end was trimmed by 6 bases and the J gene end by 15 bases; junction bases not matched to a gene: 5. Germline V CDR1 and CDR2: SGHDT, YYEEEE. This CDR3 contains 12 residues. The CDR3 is CASTGTSGSPFF. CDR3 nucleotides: TGTGCCAGCACCGGGACTAGCGGGAGTCCGTTCTTC.

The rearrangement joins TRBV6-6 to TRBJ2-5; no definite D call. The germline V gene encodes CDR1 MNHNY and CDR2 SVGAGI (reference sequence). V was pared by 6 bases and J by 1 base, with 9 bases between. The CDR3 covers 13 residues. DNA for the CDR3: TGTGCCAGCAGCGAATCGGCCCAAGAGACCCAGTACTTC. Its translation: CASSESAQETQYF.

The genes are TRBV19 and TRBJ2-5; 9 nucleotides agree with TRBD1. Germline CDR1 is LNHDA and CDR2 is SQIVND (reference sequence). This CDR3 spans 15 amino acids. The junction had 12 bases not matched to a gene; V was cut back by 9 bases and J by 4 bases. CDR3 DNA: TGTGCCAGCCGAACCGGGACAGGGATCGGAGAGACCCAGTACTTC. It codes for CASRTGTGIGETQYF.

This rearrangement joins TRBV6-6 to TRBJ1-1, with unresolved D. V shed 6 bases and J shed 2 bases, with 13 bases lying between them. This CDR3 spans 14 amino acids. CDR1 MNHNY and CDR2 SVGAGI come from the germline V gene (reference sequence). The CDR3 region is CASSLLGANTEAFF. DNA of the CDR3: TGTGCCAGCAGCCTCCTAGGTGCTAACACTGAAGCTTTCTTT.

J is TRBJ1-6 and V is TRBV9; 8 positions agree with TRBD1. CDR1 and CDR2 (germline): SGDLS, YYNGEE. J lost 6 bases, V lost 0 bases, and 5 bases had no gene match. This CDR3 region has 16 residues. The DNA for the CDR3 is TGTGCCAGCAGCGTAGGGGCAGGGGGCTCTAATTCACCCCTCCACTTT. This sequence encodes CASSVGAGGSNSPLHF. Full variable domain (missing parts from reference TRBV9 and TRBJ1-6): DSGVTQTPKHLITATGQRVTLRCSPRSGDLSVYWYQQSLDQGLQFLIQYYNGEERAKGNILERFSAQQFPDLHSELNLSSLELGDSALYFCASSVGAGGSNSPLHFGNGTRLTVT.